Listed below are T cell receptor beta chains from one sample, sequenced in a study of T cell responses to AZD1222 COVID-19 vaccine. Libraries were prepared by immunoSEQ multiplex PCR; TCRdb keeps only in-frame clonotypes and omits some of them. The repertoire has roughly 150,000 clones, approximately 90% of them found once; the top ten carry around 1.5%. The input for sequencing was peripheral blood, taken on day 0 of AZD1222 vaccination. The receptors originated from an adult in good health. The conserved cysteine and the conserved F or W are not part of the CDR3 here. The D gene is left open where the match is weak.

d_call: TRBD2; j_call: TRBJ2-1; v_call: TRBV19; cdr3_aa: ASTGLAAGDNEQF
d_call: .; j_call: TRBJ2-5; v_call: TRBV6-6; cdr3_aa: ASSTQETQY
d_call: .; j_call: TRBJ1-1; v_call: TRBV6-5; cdr3_aa: ASSSGTPPTEAF
d_call: .; j_call: TRBJ1-2; v_call: TRBV7-2; cdr3_aa: ASSSSPYDSDGYT
d_call: TRBD2; j_call: TRBJ2-1; v_call: TRBV9; cdr3_aa: ASSGGAGAANEQF
d_call: TRBD1; j_call: TRBJ2-3; v_call: TRBV4-3; cdr3_aa: ASSRGQGDTDTQY
d_call: TRBD1; j_call: TRBJ2-5; v_call: TRBV11-3; cdr3_aa: ASSLTGKETQY
d_call: .; j_call: TRBJ2-6; v_call: TRBV28; cdr3_aa: ASNDRSGVLT
d_call: TRBD1; j_call: TRBJ1-4; v_call: TRBV30; cdr3_aa: AWTRGNEKLF
d_call: .; j_call: TRBJ2-7; v_call: TRBV6-2/TRBV6-3; cdr3_aa: ASSFRSYEQY
d_call: .; j_call: TRBJ1-1; v_call: TRBV7-2; cdr3_aa: ASSLRRSGYNTEAF
d_call: .; j_call: TRBJ1-5; v_call: TRBV3-1/TRBV3-2; cdr3_aa: ASSQGQANQPQH
d_call: TRBD2; j_call: TRBJ2-3; v_call: TRBV27; cdr3_aa: ASSYGLAGVTDTQY
d_call: .; j_call: TRBJ2-7; v_call: TRBV14; cdr3_aa: ASSQSLQGPYEQY
d_call: TRBD2; j_call: TRBJ2-1; v_call: TRBV4-2; cdr3_aa: ASSQDKSGRVNEQF
d_call: TRBD1; j_call: TRBJ1-2; v_call: TRBV5-6; cdr3_aa: ASAIRDRLYGYT
d_call: .; j_call: TRBJ2-3; v_call: TRBV27; cdr3_aa: ASSLLVGGRRADTQY
d_call: TRBD1; j_call: TRBJ1-5; v_call: TRBV6-5; cdr3_aa: ASSKQGGQPQH
d_call: TRBD1; j_call: TRBJ2-1; v_call: TRBV5-4; cdr3_aa: ASSPTGGVNNYNEQF
d_call: .; j_call: TRBJ1-1; v_call: TRBV2; cdr3_aa: ASRGTPGNTEAF
d_call: TRBD1; j_call: TRBJ2-7; v_call: TRBV18; cdr3_aa: ASSPAGQDSYEQY
d_call: .; j_call: TRBJ1-2; v_call: TRBV14; cdr3_aa: ASSQRGGYGYT
d_call: TRBD2; j_call: TRBJ2-7; v_call: TRBV7-6; cdr3_aa: ASSKAGESYEQY
d_call: .; j_call: TRBJ2-5; v_call: TRBV7-2; cdr3_aa: ASSTPPARETQY
d_call: .; j_call: TRBJ2-2; v_call: TRBV5-6; cdr3_aa: ASSTDLTPGELF
d_call: .; j_call: TRBJ2-3; v_call: TRBV19; cdr3_aa: ASSMARGLFTDTQY
d_call: .; j_call: TRBJ2-5; v_call: TRBV5-5; cdr3_aa: ASSLRGLQETQY
d_call: .; j_call: TRBJ2-7; v_call: TRBV5-1; cdr3_aa: ASSFGSSSYEQY
d_call: .; j_call: TRBJ1-3; v_call: TRBV18; cdr3_aa: ASSPRGITGGNTIY
d_call: TRBD1; j_call: TRBJ2-7; v_call: TRBV7-2; cdr3_aa: ASSQPGQGTLSYEQY
d_call: TRBD2; j_call: TRBJ2-1; v_call: TRBV19; cdr3_aa: ASRLGLAGANEQF
d_call: TRBD1; j_call: TRBJ2-7; v_call: TRBV11-2; cdr3_aa: ASSSRDRGYEQY
d_call: TRBD2; j_call: TRBJ2-3; v_call: TRBV24-1; cdr3_aa: ATSGGLAVTDTQY
d_call: TRBD2; j_call: TRBJ2-2; v_call: TRBV7-8; cdr3_aa: ASSPGGFGELF
d_call: .; j_call: TRBJ1-2; v_call: TRBV7-2; cdr3_aa: ASSLPLGRGGYT
d_call: TRBD1; j_call: TRBJ2-2; v_call: TRBV7-9; cdr3_aa: ATPLGTANTGELF
d_call: TRBD2; j_call: TRBJ2-5; v_call: TRBV4-1; cdr3_aa: ASSQVAGGQETQY
d_call: TRBD1; j_call: TRBJ1-3; v_call: TRBV30; cdr3_aa: AWKGQGRNTIY
d_call: TRBD2; j_call: TRBJ2-1; v_call: TRBV5-5; cdr3_aa: ASSWTSGYNEQF
d_call: .; j_call: TRBJ1-6; v_call: TRBV11-2; cdr3_aa: ASSSPSRNSPLH
d_call: .; j_call: TRBJ2-1; v_call: TRBV15; cdr3_aa: ATWVGRGASYNEQF
d_call: .; j_call: TRBJ1-2; v_call: TRBV4-2; cdr3_aa: ASSQGAVYGYT
d_call: .; j_call: TRBJ1-2; v_call: TRBV5-1; cdr3_aa: ASSSSGDLRGYT
d_call: .; j_call: TRBJ1-2; v_call: TRBV29-1; cdr3_aa: SVAGDDYGYT
d_call: .; j_call: TRBJ2-7; v_call: TRBV7-2; cdr3_aa: ASSRRTLSSYEQY
d_call: .; j_call: TRBJ2-1; v_call: TRBV6-4; cdr3_aa: ASSARDLDTREQF
d_call: .; j_call: TRBJ1-1; v_call: TRBV7-2; cdr3_aa: ASSLGGENTEAF
d_call: .; j_call: TRBJ2-7; v_call: TRBV2; cdr3_aa: ASSDHSGVPGYEQY
d_call: .; j_call: TRBJ1-5; v_call: TRBV7-9; cdr3_aa: ASSLASGNQPQH
d_call: .; j_call: TRBJ1-2; v_call: TRBV20-1; cdr3_aa: SASVRGNYGYT
d_call: .; j_call: TRBJ1-2; v_call: TRBV19; cdr3_aa: ASSIRTDLYGYT
d_call: .; j_call: TRBJ2-7; v_call: TRBV18; cdr3_aa: ASSPPGLAGDYEQY
d_call: .; j_call: TRBJ2-3; v_call: TRBV20-1; cdr3_aa: SASLTSTDTQY
d_call: .; j_call: TRBJ2-5; v_call: TRBV20-1; cdr3_aa: SALGQETQY
d_call: .; j_call: TRBJ2-1; v_call: TRBV10-3; cdr3_aa: AISAGTGGF